The 3 T cell receptor beta chains below all came from one sample that was sequenced in a study of T cells in Graves' hyperthyroidism and ophthalmopathy. Amplification of TCR beta CDR3 regions was performed using RNA transcripts as template. Initially, a first-round RT-PCR of the TCR CDR3 employed the HTBI primer set. TCRdb reprocessed the multiplex PCR reads with MiXCR, giving one entry per CDR3 protein. This table has fewer than 650,000 distinct CDR3 sequences, 14% to 15% appearing once. Sequencing was done on a sample of blood. The receptor set was obtained from a woman in her thirties or forties with Graves' ophthalmopathy.

This clonotype was seen many times. This chain connects TRBV28 to TRBJ1-5; weak D call: TRBD1 (6 bases). V gave up 6 bases and J gave up 0 bases, with 12 bases separating them. The CDR3 is 15 residues long. The V gene's germline CDR1 is MDHEN and CDR2 SYDVKM. CDR3 residues: CASSGQYFSNQPQHF. The CDR3 DNA reads TGTGCCAGCAGCGGACAGTATTTTAGCAATCAGCCCCAGCATTTT.

This clonotype was counted ten times or more. The CDR3 here is CASSFEPPRETQYF. The CDR3 DNA is TGTGCCAGCAGTTTTGAGCCACCGAGAGAGACCCAGTACTTC. The chain carries TRBV28 and TRBJ2-5; D gene unclear. The ends were cut back, 3 bases at V and 4 bases at J, with 12 bases in the middle. The V gene's germline CDR1 is MDHEN and CDR2 SYDVKM. The CDR3 is 14 amino acids.

The V call is TRBV28, the J call TRBJ1-6; D unresolved. Between the trimmed V and J ends, which lost 6 bases and 3 bases, there was a span of 12 bases. The CDR3 is made up of 15 amino acids. Germline CDR1 reads MDHEN; CDR2 reads SYDVKM. The CDR3 spells CASRILVSYNSPLHF. In DNA, the CDR3 is TGTGCCAGCAGGATTCTGGTTAGCTATAATTCACCCCTCCACTTT.